The entry below gives a single T cell receptor beta chain sequence along with its context. This specimen comes from a study of blood T cells in healthy people across ages. This CDR3 region has 16 residues. The junction had 8 bases not matched to a gene; V was cut back by 5 bases and J by 3 bases. The V gene's germline CDR1 is LGHNT and CDR2 FRNRAP. Next came a second PCR, run for about 6 to 11 cycles, which used a sample-barcoded 5' primer along with a J-beta primer mix. TCRdb re-derived calls from the 5' RACE reads in MiXCR, one entry per CDR3 protein. Of about 580,000 distinct CDR3 sequences listed, more than 45% are singletons.

The sequence came from a man older than 75 in good health. Sequencing was done on a sample of blood. This sequence joins TRBV12-5 and TRBJ1-5; 9 bases fit TRBD1. CDR3 nucleotide sequence: TGTGCTAGTGGTACTGACAGGGGGGGTATCAATCAGCCCCAGCATTTT. This translates into CASGTDRGGINQPQHF.